This TCR beta chain is drawn from a study of response to subunit inactivated influenza vaccine. TCRdb reanalysed the RT-PCR reads using MiXCR and keeps one entry per CDR3 protein. The sample contains roughly 790,000 distinct CDR3 sequences, 21% of which appear only once. V shed 5 bases and J shed 0 bases, with 11 bases lying between them. CDR3 length: 15 amino acids. Germline-derived CDR1 and CDR2 are MNHEY and SVGEGT. The starting material was PBMCs from blood, obtained about 5 days after vaccination. V gene TRBV6-2 or TRBV6-3 combines with J gene TRBJ1-5; no clear D gene. This TCR derives from a man aged 50 or older who received an inactivated influenza vaccine. The CDR3 loop is CASSDTVFSNQPQHF. CDR3 DNA sequence: TGTGCCAGCAGTGACACCGTCTTTAGCAATCAGCCCCAGCATTTT.